This T cell receptor beta chain came from a study of T cell responses to AZD1222 COVID-19 vaccine. General observations from the study: Females made up more of the donors, who were largely white British, and clonal diversity may have come out too low.

The CDR3 is made up of 15 amino acids. The ends were cut back, 1 base at V and 9 bases at J, with 15 bases in the middle. Germline V gene sequence: CDR1 LNHNV, CDR2 YYDKDF (reference sequence). Worth noting for this clone: Antigen specificity is unknown.

Clones were sequenced by immunoSEQ multiplex PCR, and TCRdb holds only the in-frame ones, with some missing. This table has some 130,000 clones, over 75% appearing once. Sequenced here: peripheral blood, sampled on day 0 of AZD1222 vaccination. The genes are TRBV15 and TRBJ1-4; a possible D gene is TRBD1 (5 bases). The receptor was derived from an adult in good health. The CDR3 region has the DNA TGTGCCACCAGCAGAGCACTTCAGGGACGGCAAAAACTGTTTTTT. Protein sequence: CATSRALQGRQKLFF.